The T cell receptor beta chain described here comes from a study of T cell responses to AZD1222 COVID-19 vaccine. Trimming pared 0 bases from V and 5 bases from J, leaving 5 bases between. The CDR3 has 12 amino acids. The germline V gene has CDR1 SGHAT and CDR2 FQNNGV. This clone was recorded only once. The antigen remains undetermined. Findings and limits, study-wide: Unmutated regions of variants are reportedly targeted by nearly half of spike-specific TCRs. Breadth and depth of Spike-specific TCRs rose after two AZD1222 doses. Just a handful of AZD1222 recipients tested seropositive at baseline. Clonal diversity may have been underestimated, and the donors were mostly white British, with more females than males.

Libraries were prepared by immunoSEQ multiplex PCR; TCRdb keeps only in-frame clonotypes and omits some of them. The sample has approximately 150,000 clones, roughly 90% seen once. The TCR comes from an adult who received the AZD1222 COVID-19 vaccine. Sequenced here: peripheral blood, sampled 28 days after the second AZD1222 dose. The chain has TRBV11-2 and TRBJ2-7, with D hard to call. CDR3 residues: CASSLDRDEQYF. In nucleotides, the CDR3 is TGTGCCAGCAGCTTAGATCGGGACGAGCAGTACTTC.